This T cell receptor beta chain was sequenced in a study of blood T cell repertoires in COVID-19. The table came from immunoSEQ multiplex PCR; TCRdb's copy has only in-frame clones and leaves some out. In the table there are a few hundred thousand clones, around four fifths of which are singletons. V was pared by 3 bases and J by 2 bases, with 10 bases between. Germline CDR1 is SGHRS and CDR2 is YFSETQ. The CDR3 is 14 residues long. The clonotype was recovered from a woman in her fifties or sixties who had recovered from COVID-19. V and J are TRBV5-1 and TRBJ2-3; possibly TRBD2 for D (6 bases). Sequencing was carried out using peripheral blood. As DNA, the CDR3 is TGCGCCAGCAGCTCCGGGGGAACCACAGATACGCAGTATTTT. Protein: CASSSGGTTDTQYF.